This T cell receptor (beta chain) was recovered during a study of neoadjuvant anti-PD-1 for oral cavity cancer. On the study more broadly: Around day 43, patients without progression received a fourth nivolumab dose before surgery.

The CDR3 runs to 13 residues. V was clipped by 6 bases and J by 6 bases, with 15 bases between them. The germline gives CDR1 SGHTA, CDR2 FQGNSA. Only in-frame clones appear in the TCRdb table, and some are missing; sequencing was by immunoSEQ multiplex PCR. The sample includes about 15,000 clones, 66% of them seen just once. Overall study findings and caveats: Post-nivolumab, blood T cell clonality was significantly elevated in non-responders.

As regards this clone: Its antigen remains unidentified.

This sequence originates from a person aged 40 to 85 with oral cavity squamous cell carcinoma. The sample in question was PBMCs, obtained before nivolumab (anti-PD-1) treatment. The chain is built from TRBV7-2 and TRBJ2-7; no clear D. CDR3 coding DNA: TGTGCCAGCAGTTCTGCCTTCCGGAGCGAGCAGTACTTC. Protein sequence: CASSSAFRSEQYF.